This TCR beta chain originates from a study of a mutant IDH1 vaccine in newly diagnosed glioma. Study context: Radiotherapy alone preceded vaccination by 4-6 weeks; alternatively, vaccination started with temozolomide cycles. Prior therapy was radiotherapy, temozolomide, or both; most received both.

In the case of this clone: What it recognizes is unknown.

TCRdb's copy holds only in-frame clones and misses some; the assay was immunoSEQ multiplex PCR. The sample includes around 40,000 clones, 84% of them seen just once. Regarding time point: week 11, during vaccination. Each vaccine dose was 300 ug of mutant IDH1 20-mer peptide, with topical imiquimod. This CDR3 contains 15 residues. Trimming pared 1 base from V and 6 bases from J, leaving 16 bases between. Germline values: CDR1 MNHEY, CDR2 SMNVEV (reference sequence). The specimen was PBMCs, collected from a glioma patient whose treatment included an IDH1 peptide vaccine. The V call is TRBV27, the J call TRBJ2-7; weak D call: TRBD2 (5 bases). The clonotype comes from a man aged 40-49 years with glioma. The chain's CDR3 is CASSLWRALPSEQYF. The CDR3 DNA reads TGTGCCAGCAGTTTATGGCGGGCGCTCCCTTCCGAGCAGTACTTC.